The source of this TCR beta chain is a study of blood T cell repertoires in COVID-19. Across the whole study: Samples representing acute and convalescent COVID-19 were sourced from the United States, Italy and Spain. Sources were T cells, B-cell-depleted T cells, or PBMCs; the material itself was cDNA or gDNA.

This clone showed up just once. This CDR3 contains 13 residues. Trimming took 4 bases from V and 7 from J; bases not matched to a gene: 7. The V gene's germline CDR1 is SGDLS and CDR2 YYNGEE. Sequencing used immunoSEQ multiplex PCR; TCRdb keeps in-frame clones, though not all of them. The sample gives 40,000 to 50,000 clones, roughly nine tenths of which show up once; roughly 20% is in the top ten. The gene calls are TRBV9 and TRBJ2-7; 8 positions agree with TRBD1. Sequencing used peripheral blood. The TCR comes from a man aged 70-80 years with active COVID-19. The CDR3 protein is CASSLGQGGEQYF. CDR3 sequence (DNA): TGTGCCAGCAGCCTAGGACAGGGAGGAGAGCAGTACTTC.